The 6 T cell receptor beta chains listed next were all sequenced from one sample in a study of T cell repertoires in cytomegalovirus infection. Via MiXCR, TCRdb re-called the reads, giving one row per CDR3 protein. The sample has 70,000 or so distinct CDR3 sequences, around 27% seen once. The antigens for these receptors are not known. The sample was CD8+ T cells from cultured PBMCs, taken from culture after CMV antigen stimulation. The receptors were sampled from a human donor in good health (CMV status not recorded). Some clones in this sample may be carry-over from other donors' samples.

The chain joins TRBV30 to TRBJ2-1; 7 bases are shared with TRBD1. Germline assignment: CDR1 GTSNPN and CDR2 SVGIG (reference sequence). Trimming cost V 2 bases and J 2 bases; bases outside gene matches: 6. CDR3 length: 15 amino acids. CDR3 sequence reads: CAWSILTGPYNEQFF. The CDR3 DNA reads TGTGCCTGGAGTATACTGACAGGGCCCTACAATGAGCAGTTCTTC.

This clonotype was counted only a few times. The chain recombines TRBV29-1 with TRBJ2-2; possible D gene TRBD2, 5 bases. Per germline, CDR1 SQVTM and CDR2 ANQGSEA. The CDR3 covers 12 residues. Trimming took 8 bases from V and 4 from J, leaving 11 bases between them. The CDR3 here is CSLREPTGELFF. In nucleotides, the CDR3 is TGCAGCCTTCGGGAACCCACCGGGGAGCTGTTTTTT.

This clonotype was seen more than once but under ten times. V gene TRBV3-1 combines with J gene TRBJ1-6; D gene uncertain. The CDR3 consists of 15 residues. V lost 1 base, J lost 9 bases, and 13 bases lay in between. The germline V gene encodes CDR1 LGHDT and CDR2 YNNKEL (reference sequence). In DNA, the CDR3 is TGTGCCAGCAGCCAAGGATTCGAGAGGAGTTCACCCCTCCACTTT. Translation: CASSQGFERSSPLHF.

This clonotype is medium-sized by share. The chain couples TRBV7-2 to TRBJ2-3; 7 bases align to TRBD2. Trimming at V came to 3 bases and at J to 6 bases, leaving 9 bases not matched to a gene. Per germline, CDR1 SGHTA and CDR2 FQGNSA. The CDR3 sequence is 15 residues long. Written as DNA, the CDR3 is TGTGCCAGCAGCTTCCGCGGGACTACCCGGGATACGCAGTATTTT. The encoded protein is CASSFRGTTRDTQYF.

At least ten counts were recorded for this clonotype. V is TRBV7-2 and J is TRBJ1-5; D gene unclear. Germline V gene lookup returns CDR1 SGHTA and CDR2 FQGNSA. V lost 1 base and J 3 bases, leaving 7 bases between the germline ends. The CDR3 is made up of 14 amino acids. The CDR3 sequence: CASSLGLNNQPQHF. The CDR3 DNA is TGTGCCAGCAGCTTAGGGCTAAACAATCAGCCCCAGCATTTT.

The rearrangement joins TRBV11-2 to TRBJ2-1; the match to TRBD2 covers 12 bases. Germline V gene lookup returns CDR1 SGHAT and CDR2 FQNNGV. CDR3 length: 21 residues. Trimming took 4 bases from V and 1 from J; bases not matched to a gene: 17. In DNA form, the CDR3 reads TGTGCCAGCAGCTCCCCCAGAGGGGATTCTAGCGGGGGGGCTTCCTACAATGAGCAGTTCTTC. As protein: CASSSPRGDSSGGASYNEQFF.